These 3 T cell receptor beta chains originate from one sample sequenced in a study of shared clonotypes between healthy human individuals. In the naive CD8 group, cells lacked CD45RO and were positively selected for CCR7, so terminally differentiated effector memory CD45RA+ cells were left out. The protocol was immunoSEQ multiplex PCR, while the TCRdb copy is restricted to in-frame clones and leaves out a portion. Of 1.5 million to 2.5 million clones listed, approximately 94% are singletons. Source material: naive CD8+ T cells sorted from blood. The source is a man younger than 35 in good health.

The chain employs TRBV15 and TRBJ1-5; no firm D call. V lost 4 bases and J 9 bases, leaving 19 bases between the germline ends. The germline CDR1 and CDR2 sequences are LNHNV and YYDKDF (reference sequence). The CDR3 length is 15 residues. The CDR3 here is CATSKTVGYFGPQHF. CDR3 nucleotides: TGTGCCACCAGCAAAACGGTGGGGTACTTTGGGCCCCAGCATTTT.

J is TRBJ1-2 and V is TRBV28; a possible D gene is TRBD1 (6 bases). The CDR3 sequence is 15 residues long. Trimming stripped 1 base from V and 6 bases from J, with 15 bases between. CDR1 MDHEN and CDR2 SYDVKM come from the germline V gene. The CDR3, as DNA: TGTGCCAGCAGTTTATCGGGGGGCAACTCAGATGGCTACACCTTC. Translated, it gives CASSLSGGNSDGYTF.

The rearrangement joins TRBV27 to TRBJ2-1; 8 bases match TRBD1. The length of the CDR3 is 16 residues. J was trimmed by 7 bases and V by 0 bases; bases with no gene match: 8. Germline CDR1 MNHEY, CDR2 SMNVEV (reference sequence). CDR3 sequence (DNA): TGTGCCAGCAGTTTATCGACCAGGGGGCCTCCTAATGAGCAGTTCTTC. It translates to CASSLSTRGPPNEQFF.